This T cell receptor beta chain appears in the sequencing data of a study of regulatory dendritic cells for organ transplantation. Study-wide background: Regulatory dendritic cells were monocyte-derived, receiving vitamin D3 on days 0 and 4 and IL-10 on day 4. Study outcomes and limitations: Memory T cells were less diverse than naive, with memory CD8+ most oligoclonal. Mature dendritic cells appeared to drive more memory CD8+ clonal expansion than regulatory ones.

Germline V gives CDR1 SGHTA, CDR2 FQGTGA. The CDR3 loop spans 13 amino acids. With 4 bases removed from V and 7 bases from J, the gap between germline ends came to 11 bases. As to this clone: Its antigen is unidentified.

Only in-frame clones appear in the TCRdb table, and some are missing; sequencing was by immunoSEQ multiplex PCR. The sample lists about 10,000 clones, roughly two thirds seen once, with less than 0.6% in the top ten. Sorted subsets were CFSE-labeled and cultured four to five days with allogeneic dendritic cells. CD4+ or CD8+ T cells were sorted as naive CD45RA+ or memory CD45RO+. V gene TRBV7-3 combines with J gene TRBJ1-5; D unresolved. This receptor was obtained from a human donor in good health. The sequenced sample consisted of naive CD4+ T cells from blood cultured with dendritic cells. Subset denoted: CD45RA+ naive T cells. CDR3 sequence: CASSSIPGQPQHF. DNA of the CDR3: TGTGCCAGCAGCTCAATACCCGGGCAGCCCCAGCATTTT.